One sample yielded the 28 T cell receptor beta chains listed below, sequenced in a study of cytomegalovirus exposure and HLA in healthy donors. PCR used 60 Vbeta primers and 13 Jbeta primers. Some clones are missing from TCRdb's copy, which holds only in-frame ones; the method was immunoSEQ multiplex PCR. The data show 140,000 to 150,000 clones, approximately 78% seen once. Material: PBMCs. The receptors were gathered from a female donor in good health and CMV-seronegative.

V usage is TRBV6-5 and J usage is TRBJ2-7; 7 bases fit TRBD2. The germline gives CDR1 MNHEY, CDR2 SVGAGI. The CDR3 is 15 residues long. Trimming took 3 bases from V and 5 from J; bases not matched to a gene: 10. The CDR3 DNA reads TGTGCCAGCAGTTATTCGTGGGAGGGGTTTAACGAGCAGTACTTC. This gives the protein CASSYSWEGFNEQYF.

The chain is built from TRBV5-1 and TRBJ2-7; TRBD1 matches at 9 bases. Trimming cost V 0 bases and J 5 bases; bases outside gene matches: 3. The CDR3 sequence is 14 residues long. Germline V gene sequence: CDR1 SGHRS, CDR2 YFSETQ. The CDR3 region has the DNA TGCGCCAGCAGCTTGGGGACAGGGGTTAACGAGCAGTACTTC. This codes for CASSLGTGVNEQYF.

The V and J genes are TRBV7-9 and TRBJ2-1; weak D call: TRBD2 (5 bases). CDR3 length: 14 residues. CDR1 is SEHNR, CDR2 FQNEAQ, per germline (reference sequence). V dropped 8 bases and J dropped 6 bases, with 17 bases sitting between them. The DNA for the CDR3 is TGTGCCAGCTACCCTGGGCTAGCCTCCAATGAGCAGTTCTTC. Its translation is CASYPGLASNEQFF.

The chain has TRBV6-1 and TRBJ2-1; D is unresolved. Trimming shortened V by 5 bases and J by 15 bases, and 17 bases separated the two germline ends. From germline, CDR1 is MNHNS and CDR2 SASEGT. CDR3 length: 12 residues. The CDR3 protein is CASSTRLHDPFF. In DNA, the CDR3 is TGTGCCAGCAGTACTCGACTTCATGATCCGTTCTTC.

The V call is TRBV15, the J call TRBJ1-1; tentatively, D is TRBD1 (5 bases). Germline V gene sequence: CDR1 LNHNV, CDR2 YYDKDF (reference sequence). The CDR3 runs 16 residues. Trimming left V 1 base short and J 0 bases short, with 12 bases between. CDR3: CATSRGSGILNTEAFF. In DNA, the CDR3 is TGTGCCACCAGCAGAGGCTCAGGGATCCTGAACACTGAAGCTTTCTTT.

CDR3 nucleotide sequence: TGCGCCAGCAGCTTTAGAGGACTTACACTTACTAGCACAGATACGCAGTATTTT. Translated: CASSFRGLTLTSTDTQYF. The J gene is TRBJ2-3, the V gene TRBV5-1; a possible D gene is TRBD2 (5 bases). Germline CDR1 is SGHRS and CDR2 is YFSETQ. With 2 bases removed from V and 0 bases from J, the gap between germline ends came to 19 bases. The CDR3 spans 18 residues. Variable domain in full (rest from reference TRBV5-1 and TRBJ2-3): KAGVTQTPRYLIKTRGQQVTLSCSPISGHRSVSWYQQTPGQGLQFLFEYFSETQRNKGNFPGRFSGRQFSNSRSEMNVSTLELGDSALYLCASSFRGLTLTSTDTQYFGPGTRLTVL.

This chain joins TRBV28 and TRBJ1-5; TRBD1 aligns across 10 bases. V lost 5 bases to trimming and J lost 2 bases; unmatched junction nucleotides: 9. The CDR3 contains 17 residues. Germline CDR1 and CDR2: MDHEN and SYDVKM. The CDR3 nucleotides read TGTGCCAGCAGTCCACGACGGACAGGGGGTGGCAATCAGCCCCAGCATTTT. Amino acids: CASSPRRTGGGNQPQHF.

The chain has TRBV5-1 and TRBJ1-2; D call uncertain. The CDR3 consists of 14 residues. Germline values: CDR1 SGHRS, CDR2 YFSETQ. Trimming took off 1 base at V and 0 bases at J, with 7 bases between the two ends. CDR3 in DNA: TGCGCCAGCAGCTTGACAATGACTAACTATGGCTACACCTTC. Encoded protein: CASSLTMTNYGYTF.

This chain links TRBV10-3 with TRBJ1-1; D is unclear. Trimming left V 4 bases short and J 7 bases short, with 7 bases between. The CDR3 covers 11 residues. Germline V gives CDR1 ENHRY, CDR2 SYGVKD. As DNA, the CDR3 is TGTGCCATCAGTGGGGAGCTTGAAGCTTTCTTT. Translation gives CAISGELEAFF.

V usage is TRBV4-3 and J usage is TRBJ1-3, with D possibly being TRBD1 (6 bases). The CDR3 length is 19 residues. The germline V gene encodes CDR1 LGHNA and CDR2 YSLEER. The V and J ends lost 0 bases and 0 bases respectively, with 18 bases between them. As DNA, the CDR3 is TGCGCCAGCAGCCAAGAATCGGGGGGGCTTGGGGGCTCTGGAAACACCATATATTTT. Translated, it gives CASSQESGGLGGSGNTIYF.

The chain is built from TRBV6-5 and TRBJ1-2; TRBD1 aligns across 11 bases. The CDR3 consists of 14 residues. V was clipped by 5 bases and J by 4 bases; unmatched bases: 3. The germline CDR1 and CDR2 sequences are MNHEY and SVGAGI. The CDR3 here is CASSRTGGPYGYTF. The CDR3 nucleotides read TGTGCCAGCAGTCGGACAGGGGGCCCCTATGGCTACACCTTC.

The chain recombines TRBV6-5 with TRBJ1-2, with no clear D. CDR3 length: 11 amino acids. The germline CDR1 and CDR2 sequences are MNHEY and SVGAGI. V lost 2 bases and J 9 bases, leaving 7 bases between the germline ends. CDR3 nucleotide sequence: TGTGCCAGCAGTTACGGAGGTCGCTACACCTTC. It translates to CASSYGGRYTF.

The CDR3 DNA follows: TGTGCCAGCAGCGTAGCCCCGACTCCTGTAGGGCAGTTCTTC. Translating it yields CASSVAPTPVGQFF. V usage is TRBV9 and J usage is TRBJ2-1; no reliable D call. The ends were cut back, 0 bases at V and 12 bases at J, with 16 bases in the middle. CDR1 and CDR2 (germline): SGDLS, YYNGEE. The CDR3 extends over 14 amino acids.

The chain joins TRBV5-5 to TRBJ2-1, with TRBD2 matching 8 bases. The germline CDR1 and CDR2 sequences are SGHKS and YYEKEE (reference sequence). The CDR3 length is 15 residues. The V segment lost 5 bases and the J segment 9 bases; nucleotides outside the gene matches: 13. DNA for the CDR3: TGTGCCAGCAGTAGAGCGGGAGATTGGGACGGTGAGCAGTTCTTC. The encoded protein is CASSRAGDWDGEQFF.

This chain connects TRBV7-2 to TRBJ2-2; 11 bases map to TRBD2. The V gene's germline CDR1 is SGHTA and CDR2 FQGNSA. J gave up 6 bases and V 2 bases, and 2 bases lay outside the gene matches. The CDR3 covers 15 residues. The CDR3 loop is CASSLLAGGAGELFF. CDR3 DNA sequence: TGTGCCAGCAGCTTACTAGCGGGGGGCGCCGGGGAGCTGTTTTTT.

Turning to this clone: An end of the junction differs from the germline gene, which may be a read error. The rearrangement uses TRBV7-2 and TRBJ1-6; unclear D gene. The CDR3 contains 13 residues. Germline values: CDR1 SGHTA, CDR2 FQGNSA. In DNA, the CDR3 is TGTGCCAGCAGCCCCGGACTTAATTCACCCCCCCACTTT. Protein: CASSPGLNSPPHF.

The chain links TRBV28 to TRBJ1-1; D is uncertain. Germline CDR1 is MDHEN and CDR2 is SYDVKM. Trimming shortened V by 7 bases and J by 5 bases, and 17 bases separated the two germline ends. The CDR3 has 14 amino acids. The CDR3 sequence is CASTLKAGITEAFF. DNA of the CDR3: TGTGCCAGCACCCTTAAAGCAGGAATTACTGAAGCTTTCTTT.

This rearrangement joins TRBV10-3 to TRBJ2-1; 9 nucleotides match TRBD2. The CDR3 is 20 residues long. Per germline, CDR1 ENHRY and CDR2 SYGVKD. The junction had 15 bases not matched to a gene; V was cut back by 3 bases and J by 0 bases. DNA of the CDR3: TGTGCCATCAGTGACCCCCTGGGTAGCGGGGGCCCGAGCTCCTACAATGAGCAGTTCTTC. Its translation: CAISDPLGSGGPSSYNEQFF.

The chain is built from TRBV28 and TRBJ2-7; possible D gene TRBD1, 5 bases. V was cut by 4 bases and J by 1 base, with 20 bases left in between. CDR1 is MDHEN, CDR2 SYDVKM, per germline. The CDR3 is 17 residues long. In DNA form, the CDR3 reads TGTGCCAGCAGTTCACCTACTCTGGGGCCTTTTTCCTACGAGCAGTACTTC. It encodes CASSSPTLGPFSYEQYF. Filled out from reference TRBV28 and TRBJ2-7, the complete variable domain reads DVKVTQSSRYLVKRTGEKVFLECVQDMDHENMFWYRQDPGLGLRLIYFSYDVKMKEKGDIPEGYSVSREKKERFSLILESASTNQTSMYLCASSSPTLGPFSYEQYFGPGTRLTVT.

Only one count was recorded for this clone. This sequence joins TRBV28 and TRBJ2-6, with D uncertain. There are 19 residues in the CDR3. V shed 2 bases and J shed 2 bases, with 19 bases lying between them. Germline V gene data show CDR1 as MDHEN and CDR2 as SYDVKM. CDR3 sequence: CASSLLFDRRSPGANVLTF. CDR3 bases: TGTGCCAGCAGTTTACTCTTCGATCGTCGGTCGCCTGGGGCCAACGTCCTGACTTTC.

This clone has just a few counts. The chain carries TRBV6-5 and TRBJ1-2; D may be TRBD1 (6 bases). This CDR3 has 15 amino acids. Germline CDR1 is MNHEY and CDR2 is SVGAGI. V was trimmed by 2 bases and J by 6 bases, leaving 16 bases between them. The CDR3 here is CASSYGGVGANGYTF. CDR3 nucleotides: TGTGCCAGCAGTTACGGGGGCGTGGGGGCCAATGGCTACACCTTC.

This rearrangement joins TRBV4-1 to TRBJ1-5; 7 nucleotides align to TRBD1. This CDR3 is built from 15 residues. The germline V gene encodes CDR1 MGHRA and CDR2 YSYEKL. V lost 3 bases, J lost 2 bases, and 4 bases stayed unmatched. The CDR3 bases are TGCGCCAGCAGCCAGTTCGGGACAGGCAATCAGCCCCAGCATTTT. It encodes CASSQFGTGNQPQHF.

The gene calls are TRBV5-6 and TRBJ2-3, with a possible D match to TRBD2 (6 bases). This CDR3 is 14 amino acids long. CDR1 and CDR2 from the germline V gene are SGHDT and YYEEEE. V lost 4 bases to trimming and J lost 1 base, with 10 bases between them. The CDR3 DNA follows: TGTGCCAGCAGCCATTGGGGGGGCACAGATACGCAGTATTTT. It encodes CASSHWGGTDTQYF. The full variable domain, completed using reference TRBV5-6 and TRBJ2-3, is DAGVTQSPTHLIKTRGQQVTLRCSPKSGHDTVSWYQQALGQGPQFIFQYYEEEERQRGNFPDRFSGHQFPNYSSELNVNALLLGDSALYLCASSHWGGTDTQYFGPGTRLTVL.

The V and J genes are TRBV28 and TRBJ1-1; 9 bases map to TRBD1. V dropped 6 bases and J dropped 6; count of bases not matched to a gene: 5. From germline, CDR1 is MDHEN and CDR2 SYDVKM. The CDR3 extends over 13 amino acids. The chain's CDR3 is CASRGQGTPEAFF. CDR3 DNA sequence: TGTGCCAGCAGAGGACAGGGGACGCCTGAAGCTTTCTTT.

V gene TRBV11-2 combines with J gene TRBJ2-1; 8 bases map to TRBD1. J lost 3 bases, V lost 2 bases, and 3 bases had no gene match. Per germline, CDR1 SGHAT and CDR2 FQNNGV. This CDR3 contains 15 residues. CDR3 sequence reads: CASSLRTGHYNEQFF. CDR3 coding DNA: TGTGCCAGCAGCTTAAGGACAGGGCACTACAATGAGCAGTTCTTC.

This chain connects TRBV10-3 to TRBJ1-1; 7 positions match TRBD1. Per the germline V gene, CDR1 is ENHRY and CDR2 is SYGVKD. The CDR3 length is 13 residues. Trimming cost V 7 bases and J 7 bases; bases outside gene matches: 9. CDR3 coding DNA: TGTGCCATCACCCCCGACAGGGCAGGTGAAGCTTTCTTT. Translated, it gives CAITPDRAGEAFF.

This sequence joins TRBV14 and TRBJ1-2; D remains ambiguous. Germline CDR1 SGHDN, CDR2 FVKESK. The CDR3 runs 15 residues. The ends were cut back, 4 bases at V and 8 bases at J, with 20 bases in the middle. CDR3 sequence reads: CASSRSAVAVRGYTF. The CDR3 bases are TGTGCCAGCAGCCGATCCGCGGTGGCAGTTAGAGGCTACACCTTC.

This clone showed up just a few times. V and J are TRBV4-1 and TRBJ1-1; 8 bases map to TRBD1. J lost 0 bases, V lost 4 bases, and 10 bases had no gene match. Germline lookup yields CDR1 MGHRA and CDR2 YSYEKL. The CDR3 length is 17 residues. The chain's CDR3 is CASSLNPGGYLNTEAFF. Written as DNA, the CDR3 is TGCGCCAGCAGCCTAAACCCAGGGGGCTACCTGAACACTGAAGCTTTCTTT.